Listed here is a single T cell receptor (beta chain). This same CDR3 is encoded by further DNA sequences in the sample. The CDR3 spans 14 residues. The V and J ends lost 1 base and 2 bases respectively, with 6 bases between them. The germline CDR1 and CDR2 sequences are SGDLS and YYNGEE. The data are from a study of T cell responses to AZD1222 COVID-19 vaccine. Sequencing was performed with immunoSEQ multiplex PCR; in TCRdb, only in-frame clones are kept and a portion is missing. The sample has some 150,000 clones, 90% seen once. Sequencing was performed on peripheral blood, taken on day 0 of AZD1222 vaccination. The rearrangement links TRBV9 to TRBJ1-4, with D hard to call. The clonotype was recovered from an adult in good health. CDR3 nucleotide sequence: TGTGCCAGCAGCGTATCCTCCACTAATGAAAAACTGTTTTTT. This sequence encodes CASSVSSTNEKLFF.